Listed below are T cell receptor beta chains from one sample, sequenced in a study of blood T cell repertoires in COVID-19. TCRdb's table, derived via immunoSEQ multiplex PCR, lists solely in-frame clones and lacks some. This table holds 150,000 to 200,000 clones, approximately 80% found once. Material: PBMCs or T cells enriched from blood (not recorded which). These TCRs come from a man in his 70s who had been exposed to COVID-19. CDR3s include the opening cysteine and the closing phenylalanine or tryptophan. Fields, in order: clone size, J gene, V gene, D gene, CDR3 protein, CDR3 DNA. A D gene is named only where the DNA matches it firmly. Some rows have no size entry. The others give once, few or many, or a class for an expanded clone.

.	TRBJ1-1	TRBV28	.	CASSAGGVWSAFF	TGTGCCAGCAGTGCGGGGGGGGTCTGGTCAGCTTTCTTT
.	TRBJ2-1	TRBV5-6	.	CASSLQRRLEQFF	TGTGCCAGCAGCCTCCAGAGACGACTAGAACAGTTCTTC
.	TRBJ1-2	TRBV28	.	CASLLGNRASYGYTF	TGTGCCAGCCTTCTCGGAAACAGGGCGAGCTATGGCTACACCTTC
.	TRBJ1-2	TRBV28	TRBD1	CASSFGQGVGYTF	TGTGCCAGCAGTTTCGGACAGGGGGTTGGCTACACCTTC
.	TRBJ1-4	TRBV6-5	TRBD1	CASSPGQGGEKLFF	TGTGCCAGCAGTCCTGGACAGGGCGGTGAAAAACTGTTTTTT
.	TRBJ1-5	TRBV19	TRBD1	CASSPGQGAFSNQPQHF	TGTGCCAGTAGCCCGGGACAGGGGGCGTTTAGCAATCAGCCCCAGCATTTT
.	TRBJ1-4	TRBV28	TRBD1	CASSSQTLDRANEKLFF	TGTGCCAGCAGTTCCCAAACCCTAGACAGGGCGAATGAAAAACTGTTTTTT
.	TRBJ2-3	TRBV4-3	.	CASSQELGDTQYF	TGCGCCAGCAGCCAAGAGCTAGGAGATACGCAGTATTTT
.	TRBJ2-7	TRBV24-1	TRBD1	CATSDPRTGNGYEQYF	TGTGCCACCAGTGATCCCCGGACAGGGAACGGCTACGAGCAGTACTTC
few	TRBJ2-7	TRBV5-1	.	CASSLGADLYEQYF	TGCGCCAGCAGCTTGGGAGCGGACCTCTACGAGCAGTACTTC
.	TRBJ2-7	TRBV6-5	.	CASTPTRGQHYEQYF	TGTGCCAGCACCCCTACGAGAGGACAGCACTACGAGCAGTACTTC
.	TRBJ1-5	TRBV3-1/TRBV3-2	.	CASSLGGQPQHF	TGTGCCAGCAGCCTCGGGGGGCAGCCCCAGCATTTT
.	TRBJ2-7	TRBV9	.	CASSVAGGGRLEEQYF	TGTGCCAGCAGCGTAGCAGGCGGGGGCAGATTGGAAGAGCAGTACTTC
.	TRBJ1-1	TRBV7-2	TRBD1	CASSFAGTGHSTEAFF	TGTGCCAGCAGCTTCGCCGGGACAGGGCATAGCACTGAAGCTTTCTTT
.	TRBJ1-4	TRBV7-6	TRBD1	CASAPFVTGTTNEKLFF	TGTGCCAGCGCTCCGTTCGTGACAGGGACAACTAATGAAAAACTGTTTTTT
.	TRBJ2-1	TRBV10-1	.	CASSPGRDNEQFF	TGCGCCAGCAGTCCAGGTCGTGACAATGAGCAGTTCTTC
once	TRBJ1-6	TRBV5-1	TRBD1	CASRAGQSNSPLHF	TGCGCCAGCAGGGCGGGACAGAGTAATTCACCCCTCCACTTT
once	TRBJ1-4	TRBV3-1/TRBV3-2	.	CASSQVGGGREKLFF	TGTGCCAGCAGCCAAGTTGGGGGGGGCCGCGAAAAACTGTTTTTT
.	TRBJ2-7	TRBV27	.	CASSLFGLEQYF	TGTGCCAGCAGTTTATTTGGGCTCGAGCAGTACTTC
.	TRBJ2-3	TRBV5-1	TRBD1	CASSSRDRYTDTQYF	TGCGCCAGCAGCTCCCGGGACAGGTACACAGATACGCAGTATTTT
.	TRBJ2-2	TRBV18	TRBD1	CASSTGTGKTGELFF	TGTGCCAGCTCAACCGGGACAGGGAAGACCGGGGAGCTGTTTTTT
.	TRBJ1-5	TRBV27	TRBD1	CASSLTGAGQPQHF	TGTGCCAGCAGTTTAACAGGGGCTGGTCAGCCCCAGCATTTT
.	TRBJ2-7	TRBV7-8	TRBD1	CASSLSPGQGAYEQYF	TGTGCCAGCAGCTTGTCACCGGGACAGGGGGCCTACGAGCAGTACTTC
few	TRBJ1-1	TRBV7-9	.	CASSPRAGMNTEAFF	TGTGCCAGCAGCCCCAGGGCCGGTATGAACACTGAAGCTTTCTTT
.	TRBJ2-3	TRBV3-1/TRBV3-2	TRBD1	CASSPLRGSSTDTQYF	TGTGCCAGCAGCCCACTCAGGGGGTCGAGCACAGATACGCAGTATTTT
few	TRBJ1-5	TRBV18	TRBD1	CASSRQGTFDQPQHF	TGTGCCAGCTCACGACAGGGGACTTTCGATCAGCCCCAGCATTTT
.	TRBJ2-1	TRBV3-1/TRBV3-2	TRBD2	CASSPGLAGAEEQFF	TGTGCCAGCAGTCCGGGACTAGCGGGAGCTGAGGAGCAGTTCTTC
.	TRBJ1-3	TRBV6-4	TRBD1	CASSPPSPGGTGNTIYF	TGTGCCAGCAGTCCACCAAGCCCAGGGGGCACTGGAAACACCATATATTTT
.	TRBJ2-3	TRBV25-1	.	CASSEQAASGTGGTQYF	TGTGCCAGCAGTGAACAGGCGGCTAGCGGGACAGGCGGTACGCAGTATTTT
.	TRBJ1-1	TRBV7-2	.	CASSLVREAFF	TGTGCCAGCAGCTTAGTCAGGGAAGCTTTCTTT
.	TRBJ1-4	TRBV4-1	TRBD1	CASSPLGQGGEKLFF	TGCGCCAGCAGCCCCTTAGGACAGGGCGGTGAAAAACTGTTTTTT
.	TRBJ2-1	TRBV19	TRBD2	CASSISASGRVYNEQFF	TGTGCCAGTAGTATATCGGCTAGCGGGAGAGTCTACAATGAGCAGTTCTTC
.	TRBJ1-1	TRBV11-1	.	CASSQDRLNTEAFF	TGTGCCAGCAGCCAGGACAGACTGAACACTGAAGCTTTCTTT
.	TRBJ2-2	TRBV7-2	TRBD2	CASSLSPGVAGNTGELFF	TGTGCCAGCAGCTTATCCCCCGGGGTAGCGGGGAACACCGGGGAGCTGTTTTTT
.	TRBJ2-4	TRBV3-1/TRBV3-2	TRBD2	CASSPRPSSGGAFAKNIQYF	TGTGCCAGCAGCCCTAGGCCTTCTAGCGGGGGGGCCTTCGCCAAAAACATTCAGTACTTC
.	TRBJ1-2	TRBV28	TRBD1	CASSSPDRGRPLNYGYTF	TGTGCCAGCAGTTCCCCGGACAGGGGGCGGCCCCTTAACTATGGCTACACCTTC